Below are 27 T cell receptor beta chains sequenced from a single sample in a study of memory CD8 T cells in hepatitis C reinfection (dated by TCRdb to 2016 to 2017). The time point label for this specimen denotes: late/post reinfection, 12 to 24 weeks after detection. The sorted cells were sequenced directly ex vivo, without any in vitro expansion ahead of TCR sequencing. The library was produced with the immunoSEQ multiplex PCR assay. Here the immuneACCESS table is served through TCRdb, limited to in-frame sequences with V and J called. Missing clones are a known gap in these copies; in checked studies unresolved V genes cover under half, and the rest lacks a known reason. This sample comprises some 50,000 clones, approximately 92% of them detected only once. The ten most abundant clones make up 0.65% to 0.8% of the sample. Source material: naive CD8+ T cells sorted from blood. The intended sense of this specimen's cell subset or site label: total naive CD8+CD45RO- T cells. These receptors were collected from a man between 18 and 35 years old with hepatitis C virus infection.

The chain has TRBV7-9 and TRBJ1-2, with TRBD1 as a possible D gene (5 bases). This CDR3 spans 12 amino acids. CDR1 is SEHNR and CDR2 is FQNEAQ in the germline V gene (reference sequence). The V end was cut by 6 bases, the J end by 8 bases, with 13 bases between. The CDR3 loop reads CASRPGGYGYTF. In DNA form, the CDR3 reads TGTGCCAGCAGGCCGGGGGGGTACGGCTACACCTTC.

V usage is TRBV6-6 and J usage is TRBJ1-6; D might be TRBD1 (5 bases). V lost 5 bases and J 9 bases, leaving 14 bases between the germline ends. Germline V gene data show CDR1 as MNHNY and CDR2 as SVGAGI (reference sequence). The CDR3 extends over 14 amino acids. CDR3 DNA: TGTGCCAGCAGTACCGCTACCACAGGTTCACCCCTCCACTTT. It specifies CASSTATTGSPLHF.

V is TRBV6-6 and J is TRBJ2-1, with a weak D call TRBD2 (6 bases). The CDR3 sequence is 11 residues long. Germline V gene lookup returns CDR1 MNHNY and CDR2 SVGAGI (reference sequence). Deletions cut 11 bases from V and 10 bases from J, with 15 bases between. CDR3 sequence (DNA): TGTGCCGCCAGTGGAGGGCCGGAGCAGTTCTTC. It yields the protein CAASGGPEQFF.

V gene TRBV29-1 combines with J gene TRBJ1-1; D is unresolved. CDR1 is SQVTM, CDR2 ANQGSEA, per germline. Trimming left V 3 bases short and J 0 bases short, with 14 bases between. The CDR3 loop spans 15 amino acids. CDR3 nucleotides: TGCAGCGTTGACGTCCCAGGCTCCATGAACACTGAAGCTTTCTTT. As protein: CSVDVPGSMNTEAFF.

J is TRBJ2-1 and V is TRBV27; possibly TRBD2 for D (6 bases). The CDR3 is 16 residues long. V lost 0 bases and J lost 4, with 13 bases in between. The germline V gene encodes CDR1 MNHEY and CDR2 SMNVEV (reference sequence). The CDR3 sequence: CASSLSSSGLYNEQFF. CDR3 in DNA: TGTGCCAGCAGTTTATCAAGTAGCGGCCTTTACAATGAGCAGTTCTTC.

This clone was detected once. The J gene is TRBJ2-3, the V gene TRBV5-1, with 15 positions matching TRBD2. V lost 3 bases to trimming and J lost 10 bases; unmatched junction nucleotides: 6. The germline V gene has CDR1 SGHRS and CDR2 YFSETQ. The CDR3 covers 15 residues. The CDR3 nucleotides read TGCGCCAGCAGCTGGGGACTAGCGGGAGGAGAGGCGCAGTATTTT. Translated, it gives CASSWGLAGGEAQYF.

The chain couples TRBV19 to TRBJ1-5, with D hard to call. Germline V gives CDR1 LNHDA, CDR2 SQIVND (reference sequence). The CDR3 spans 12 residues. The V gene lost 7 bases and the J gene lost 6 bases, with 10 bases spanning the gap. The CDR3 is CASKEGSQPQHF. As DNA, the CDR3 is TGTGCCAGTAAGGAGGGAAGTCAGCCCCAGCATTTT.

V gene TRBV11-1 combines with J gene TRBJ2-1, with 16 bases matching TRBD2. V shed 3 bases, J shed 10 bases, and the junction held 3 bases outside the gene matches. CDR1 and CDR2 from the germline V gene are SGHAT and FQDESV (reference sequence). The CDR3 runs 15 residues. The CDR3 loop is CASSLGLAGGPEQFF. For the CDR3, the DNA is TGTGCCAGCAGCTTGGGACTAGCGGGAGGGCCGGAGCAGTTCTTC.

The V call is TRBV6-5, the J call TRBJ1-4, with D maybe TRBD1 (6 bases). V was pared by 5 bases and J by 5 bases, with 15 bases between. This CDR3 has 15 residues. Germline V CDR1 and CDR2: MNHEY, SVGAGI. The CDR3, as DNA: TGTGCCAGCAGTACATTACAGGGTTGGAATGAAAAACTGTTTTTT. Its translation is CASSTLQGWNEKLFF.

The gene calls are TRBV12-5 and TRBJ2-5, with 7 positions matching TRBD2. Per the germline V gene, CDR1 is LGHNT and CDR2 is FRNRAP. V was clipped by 4 bases and J by 4 bases; unmatched bases: 3. The CDR3 is 13 residues long. CDR3 sequence (DNA): TGTGCTAGTGGTTGGGGGGGAGGAGAGACCCAGTACTTC. Protein: CASGWGGGETQYF.

This clone has a single count. This chain links TRBV11-2 with TRBJ2-3; D is perhaps TRBD2 (5 bases). The CDR3 extends over 11 amino acids. The germline V gene encodes CDR1 SGHAT and CDR2 FQNNGV. With 1 base removed from V and 12 bases from J, the gap between germline ends came to 8 bases. Here the CDR3 reads CASSLGRTQYF. The CDR3 DNA follows: TGTGCCAGCAGCTTAGGAAGGACTCAGTATTTT.

This rearrangement joins TRBV9 to TRBJ2-1; the match to TRBD2 covers 7 bases. The CDR3 covers 16 residues. Per germline, CDR1 SGDLS and CDR2 YYNGEE. The V segment lost 0 bases and the J segment 7 bases; nucleotides outside the gene matches: 10. The CDR3 loop is CASSVAGRESRNEQFF. In nucleotides, the CDR3 is TGTGCCAGCAGCGTAGCAGGGCGGGAGAGTAGAAATGAGCAGTTCTTC.

The rearrangement joins TRBV6-5 to TRBJ2-7; D uncertain. Germline V gives CDR1 MNHEY, CDR2 SVGAGI. This CDR3 is built from 14 residues. The V gene lost 0 bases and the J gene lost 3 bases, with 9 bases spanning the gap. CDR3 sequence (DNA): TGTGCCAGCAGTTACTCGAATCCGGGCTACGAGCAGTACTTC. As protein: CASSYSNPGYEQYF.

This chain connects TRBV7-8 to TRBJ2-7; 7 bases are shared with TRBD2. The CDR3 length is 15 residues. Germline values: CDR1 SGHVS, CDR2 FQNEAQ. V dropped 0 bases and J dropped 3; count of bases not matched to a gene: 5. The CDR3 spells CASSLAGGPVYEQYF. For the CDR3, the DNA is TGTGCCAGCAGCTTAGCGGGAGGGCCCGTCTACGAGCAGTACTTC.

V usage is TRBV6-5 and J usage is TRBJ2-7, with 11 nucleotides matching TRBD1. Germline CDR1 MNHEY, CDR2 SVGAGI. The CDR3 totals 14 residues. The trim removed 4 bases at V and 3 bases at J, leaving 2 bases unmatched. The CDR3 reads CASSWGQGGYEQYF. The CDR3, as DNA: TGTGCCAGCAGTTGGGGACAGGGGGGCTACGAGCAGTACTTC.

The chain carries TRBV6-5 and TRBJ2-2; tentative D call: TRBD2 (6 bases). This CDR3 has 15 amino acids. Trimming stripped 2 bases from V and 1 base from J, with 8 bases between. Germline loops: CDR1 MNHEY, CDR2 SVGAGI. The CDR3 sequence: CASSYGTRNTGELFF. The CDR3 nucleotides read TGTGCCAGCAGTTACGGGACTCGGAACACCGGGGAGCTGTTTTTT.

This chain connects TRBV7-9 to TRBJ2-3; D possibly corresponds to TRBD2 (6 bases). CDR3 size: 14 residues. Germline CDR1 and CDR2: SEHNR and FQNEAQ (reference sequence). V lost 8 bases to trimming and J lost 7 bases, with 19 bases between them. CDR3 in DNA: TGTGCCAGCGAGGGAGGAGCAGGGCCAAATACGCAGTATTTT. Amino acid sequence: CASEGGAGPNTQYF.

With regard to this clone: Its ends do not fully match the called genes, so a read error is possible. In the same sample, other DNA sequences code for this CDR3. V is TRBV29-1 and J is TRBJ2-4; 13 nucleotides agree with TRBD2. There are 15 residues in the CDR3. Germline V CDR1 and CDR2: SQVTM, ANQGSEA. CDR3 nucleotide sequence: TGCAGCGTCGGGACTAGCGGGATCGCCGAAAACATCCAGTACTTC. As protein: CSVGTSGIAENIQYF.

The V and J genes are TRBV19 and TRBJ1-5; 7 nucleotides agree with TRBD1. In germline, CDR1 is LNHDA, CDR2 SQIVND (reference sequence). There are 15 residues in the CDR3. The J segment lost 2 bases and the V segment lost 5 bases, leaving 6 bases of the junction unmatched. The CDR3 coding sequence is TGTGCCAGTAGTTTCACAGGGGATGGCAATCAGCCCCAGCATTTT. This sequence encodes CASSFTGDGNQPQHF.

The J gene is TRBJ2-5, the V gene TRBV28; D gene uncertain. The DNA end favors TRBJ2-7, so the J call may be wrong. Germline CDR1 is MDHEN and CDR2 is SYDVKM. The CDR3 consists of 10 residues. This CDR3 reads CASKDYEQYF. CDR3 bases: TGTGCCAGCAAAGACTACGAGCAGTACTTC.

This chain joins TRBV9 and TRBJ2-2; D possibly corresponds to TRBD2 (5 bases). The germline V gene has CDR1 SGDLS and CDR2 YYNGEE. Trimming removed 6 bases from V and 7 bases from J, with 13 bases in between. The CDR3 extends over 13 amino acids. The CDR3 DNA reads as TGTGCCAGCATATCGGAGGATGACGGGGAGCTGTTTTTT. Translated: CASISEDDGELFF.

The V and J genes are TRBV4-2 and TRBJ2-7, with 14 bases aligning to TRBD2. The CDR3 length is 17 residues. J gave up 0 bases and V 3 bases, and 4 bases lay outside the gene matches. Germline assignment: CDR1 LGHNA and CDR2 YNFKEQ. This CDR3 reads CASSQFGTSGSSYEQYF. The CDR3 DNA is TGTGCCAGCAGCCAGTTCGGGACTAGCGGGAGCTCCTACGAGCAGTACTTC.

J is TRBJ2-7 and V is TRBV13; 10 bases are a match to TRBD2. With V trimmed by 4 bases and J by 4 bases, 7 bases remained unmatched. The CDR3 contains 15 residues. Germline-derived CDR1 and CDR2 are PRHDT and FYEKMQ (reference sequence). Here the CDR3 DNA reads TGTGCCAGCAGCTCCCCTAGCGGGAGTGGGTACGAGCAGTACTTC. Translated, it gives CASSSPSGSGYEQYF. Filled out from reference TRBV13 and TRBJ2-7, the complete variable domain reads AAGVIQSPRHLIKEKRETATLKCYPIPRHDTVYWYQQGPGQDPQFLISFYEKMQSDKGSIPDRFSAQQFSDYHSELNMSSLELGDSALYFCASSSPSGSGYEQYFGPGTRLTVT.

This chain uses TRBV6-6 with TRBJ2-3, with unresolved D. The CDR3 consists of 13 residues. V was trimmed by 10 bases and J by 2 bases, leaving 13 bases between them. Germline-derived CDR1 and CDR2 are MNHNY and SVGAGI (reference sequence). The CDR3 loop reads CAIHALSTDTQYF. DNA for the CDR3: TGTGCCATTCACGCACTCTCCACAGATACGCAGTATTTT.

The table lists this clone with a count of one. V gene TRBV5-1 combines with J gene TRBJ2-1, with D possibly TRBD2 on 5 matching bases. V gave up 4 bases and J gave up 9 bases, with 23 bases separating them. This CDR3 is 16 amino acids long. Germline CDR1 SGHRS, CDR2 YFSETQ. This CDR3 reads CASSKGLGSILGEQFF. The CDR3 DNA follows: TGCGCCAGCAGCAAAGGACTCGGTAGTATTTTGGGTGAGCAGTTCTTC.

This sequence joins TRBV27 and TRBJ2-1, with 8 bases matching TRBD1. After removal of 5 bases from V and 8 bases from J, the junction contained 11 bases not matched to a gene. Germline V gene data show CDR1 as MNHEY and CDR2 as SMNVEV (reference sequence). The CDR3 has 15 residues. DNA of the CDR3: TGTGCCAGCAGTCCGCGGACAGGGTATGGGGATGAGCAGTTCTTC. The encoded protein is CASSPRTGYGDEQFF.

This sequence joins TRBV7-2 and TRBJ2-3; 7 bases align to TRBD1. Germline lookup yields CDR1 SGHTA and CDR2 FQGNSA. With V trimmed by 4 bases and J by 1 base, 8 bases remained unmatched. This CDR3 is 16 amino acids long. The CDR3: CASSSPRGGGTDTQYF. Here the CDR3 DNA reads TGTGCCAGCAGCTCCCCCAGAGGGGGCGGCACAGATACGCAGTATTTT. Together with reference TRBV7-2 and TRBJ2-3, the CDR3 gives the full variable domain: GAGVSQSPSNKVTEKGKDVELRCDPISGHTALYWYRQSLGQGLEFLIYFQGNSAPDKSGLPSDRFSAERTGGSVSTLTIQRTQQEDSAVYLCASSSPRGGGTDTQYFGPGTRLTVL.